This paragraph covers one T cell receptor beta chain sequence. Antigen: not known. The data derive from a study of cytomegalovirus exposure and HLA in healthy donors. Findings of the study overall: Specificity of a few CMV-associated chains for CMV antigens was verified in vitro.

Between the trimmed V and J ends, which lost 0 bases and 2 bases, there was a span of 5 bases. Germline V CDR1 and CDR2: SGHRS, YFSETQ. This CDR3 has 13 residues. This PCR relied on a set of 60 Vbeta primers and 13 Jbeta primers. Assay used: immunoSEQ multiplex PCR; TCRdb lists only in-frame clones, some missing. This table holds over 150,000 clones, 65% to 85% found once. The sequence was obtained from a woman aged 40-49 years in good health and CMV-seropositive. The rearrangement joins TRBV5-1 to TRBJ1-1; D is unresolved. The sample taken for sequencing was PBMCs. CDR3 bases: TGCGCCAGCAGCTTGGTAGATAACACTGAAGCTTTCTTT. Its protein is CASSLVDNTEAFF.